This entry features one T cell receptor (beta chain) sequence. Original data processing: Cell counts per sample came from amplifying reference gene primers. TCRdb's table, derived via immunoSEQ multiplex PCR, lists solely in-frame clones and lacks some. D and trimming were read from the DNA, whereas the V and J calls and clone size are those reported in that table. Of almost 200,000 clones in the sample, roughly 80% are singletons; the top ten hold around 1%. Patients in Seattle were enrolled during active infection, then followed longitudinally. CDR3 length: 15 residues. CDR1 KGHSH and CDR2 LQKENI come from the germline V gene. Germline trimming cut 4 bases from V and 2 bases from J; bases unmatched to any gene: 2. The sample belongs to a study of blood T cell repertoires in COVID-19.

The chain uses TRBV18 and TRBJ1-5, with 10 bases that match TRBD1. Sequencing was performed on peripheral blood. The sequence came from a man aged 55 to 70 with COVID-19, enrolled during active disease. CDR3 protein: CASSQGQGGNQPQHF. CDR3 DNA: TGTGCCAGCTCACAAGGACAGGGGGGCAATCAGCCCCAGCATTTT.